This passage covers 30 T cell receptor beta chains from one sample sequenced in a study of cytomegalovirus exposure and HLA in healthy donors. Profiled with immunoSEQ multiplex PCR; TCRdb holds only in-frame clones, not every one. The table records about 74,000 clones, 94% of them present only once. The sequenced material came from PBMCs. The origin of the receptors is a woman younger than 35 in good health and CMV-seropositive.

This chain links TRBV6-1 with TRBJ2-7; 9 bases match TRBD1. V was pared by 4 bases and J by 2 bases, with 9 bases of the junction left unmatched. The CDR3 length is 16 residues. Per the germline V gene, CDR1 is MNHNS and CDR2 is SASEGT. CDR3 protein: CASSASKGDRAYEQYF. The CDR3 nucleotides are TGTGCCAGCAGTGCGTCGAAGGGGGACAGGGCCTACGAGCAGTACTTC.

V gene TRBV10-3 combines with J gene TRBJ2-2, with 11 nucleotides matching TRBD2. The V gene end was trimmed by 5 bases and the J gene end by 1 base; junction bases not matched to a gene: 6. Germline loops: CDR1 ENHRY, CDR2 SYGVKD. CDR3 size: 17 residues. CDR3 in DNA: TGTGCCATCAGTCCTATAGCGGGAGGGATGAACACCGGGGAGCTGTTTTTT. Amino acid sequence: CAISPIAGGMNTGELFF.

CDR3 sequence reads: CASSQEGTSASYGYTF. The CDR3 region has the DNA TGCGCCAGCAGCCAAGAGGGCACCTCTGCAAGCTATGGCTACACCTTC. This chain uses TRBV4-3 with TRBJ1-2; D gene ambiguous. From germline, CDR1 is LGHNA and CDR2 YSLEER. With 0 bases removed from V and 4 bases from J, the gap between germline ends came to 15 bases. CDR3 length: 16 amino acids.

The rearrangement uses TRBV15 and TRBJ2-7; 9 bases fit TRBD1. CDR1 is LNHNV and CDR2 is YYDKDF in the germline V gene (reference sequence). The CDR3 covers 15 residues. V was clipped by 1 base and J by 3 bases; unmatched bases: 4. The CDR3 DNA reads as TGTGCCACCAGCAGAGCGCGGGGACAGGGCTACGAGCAGTACTTC. Amino acids: CATSRARGQGYEQYF.

This chain uses TRBV7-2 with TRBJ1-6; 8 nucleotides align to TRBD1. Germline CDR1 reads SGHTA; CDR2 reads FQGNSA. V lost 3 bases, J lost 5 bases, and 6 bases stayed unmatched. CDR3 size: 16 residues. CDR3 residues: CASSFTGGSHNSPLHF. CDR3 sequence (DNA): TGTGCCAGCAGCTTTACAGGGGGTTCTCATAATTCACCCCTCCACTTT. Filled out from reference TRBV7-2 and TRBJ1-6, the complete variable domain reads GAGVSQSPSNKVTEKGKDVELRCDPISGHTALYWYRQSLGQGLEFLIYFQGNSAPDKSGLPSDRFSAERTGGSVSTLTIQRTQQEDSAVYLCASSFTGGSHNSPLHFGNGTRLTVT.

The chain couples TRBV6-1 to TRBJ2-1, with a possible D match to TRBD2 (5 bases). The V gene lost 6 bases and the J gene lost 8 bases, with 17 bases spanning the gap. Germline values: CDR1 MNHNS, CDR2 SASEGT. The CDR3 runs to 14 residues. Written as DNA, the CDR3 is TGTGCCAGCAGGAAGCTAGCCTCTATGGATGAGCAGTTCTTC. Amino acid sequence: CASRKLASMDEQFF.

J is TRBJ2-7 and V is TRBV14, with D maybe TRBD2 (6 bases). The germline V gene encodes CDR1 SGHDN and CDR2 FVKESK. Trimming pared 4 bases from V and 3 bases from J, leaving 10 bases between. The CDR3 sequence is 13 residues long. The chain's CDR3 is CASSPLGGYEQYF. Written as DNA, the CDR3 is TGTGCCAGCAGCCCTCTCGGGGGCTACGAGCAGTACTTC.

J is TRBJ2-1 and V is TRBV14, with TRBD2 identical over 13 bases. V shed 2 bases and J 10 bases; nucleotides not matched to a gene: 17. CDR1 and CDR2 from the germline V gene are SGHDN and FVKESK. The CDR3 is 19 amino acids. The CDR3 region has the DNA TGTGCCAGCAGCCAAACCCCCGCTTGGACTAGCGGGAGAGCCGGGGAGCAGTTCTTC. This encodes CASSQTPAWTSGRAGEQFF.

The chain joins TRBV2 to TRBJ2-7; unclear D gene. CDR1 is SNHLY and CDR2 is FYNNEI in the germline V gene. The CDR3 has 14 residues. V lost 7 bases and J 2 bases, leaving 15 bases between the germline ends. In DNA form, the CDR3 reads TGTGCCAGCACCCCCCTCTACCAAGCCTACGAGCAGTACTTC. The encoded protein is CASTPLYQAYEQYF.

J is TRBJ1-1 and V is TRBV2; D gene ambiguous. The CDR3 length is 11 residues. CDR1 SNHLY and CDR2 FYNNEI come from the germline V gene. The ends were cut back, 6 bases at V and 3 bases at J, with 5 bases in the middle. The CDR3 protein is CASSRDTEAFF. CDR3 nucleotide sequence: TGTGCCAGCAGCCGGGACACTGAAGCTTTCTTT.

The chain has TRBV4-2 and TRBJ1-1; 7 positions agree with TRBD1. The germline V gene has CDR1 LGHNA and CDR2 YNFKEQ. The V gene end was trimmed by 4 bases and the J gene end by 6 bases; junction bases not matched to a gene: 5. The CDR3 is 13 amino acids. CDR3 residues: CASSRGTAPEAFF. DNA of the CDR3: TGTGCCAGCAGCCGTGGGACAGCCCCTGAAGCTTTCTTT.

This clone was picked up one time. The rearrangement joins TRBV7-2 to TRBJ2-7; 10 bases match TRBD2. The germline V gene encodes CDR1 SGHTA and CDR2 FQGNSA. V was clipped by 1 base and J by 5 bases; unmatched bases: 14. CDR3 length: 18 residues. The CDR3, as DNA: TGTGCCAGCAGCTTAGGGCCTAGCGGGGGCCCTTTCTTCCACGAGCAGTACTTC. Translating it yields CASSLGPSGGPFFHEQYF.

The V gene is TRBV7-2, the J gene TRBJ2-7, with 7 bases fitting TRBD1. The CDR3 sequence is 15 residues long. The germline V gene encodes CDR1 SGHTA and CDR2 FQGNSA. Trimming at V came to 5 bases and at J to 0 bases, leaving 7 bases not matched to a gene. As DNA, the CDR3 is TGTGCCAGCAGCCAAACAGGGGCGAGCTCCTACGAGCAGTACTTC. Translated: CASSQTGASSYEQYF.

The chain employs TRBV11-3 and TRBJ1-2; D not resolved. The CDR3 covers 11 residues. Germline values: CDR1 SGHNT, CDR2 YENEEA. V was trimmed by 11 bases and J by 2 bases, leaving 9 bases between them. The CDR3 is CAPARNYGYTF. CDR3 nucleotides: TGTGCCCCAGCGCGGAACTATGGCTACACCTTC.

This chain links TRBV27 with TRBJ1-2; 7 bases are shared with TRBD1. Germline values: CDR1 MNHEY, CDR2 SMNVEV (reference sequence). V trimming: 2 bases; J trimming: 1 base; junction bases outside the gene matches: 16. The CDR3 is 19 residues long. The DNA for the CDR3 is TGTGCCAGCAGTTTACGTAACAGGGGATCATCCCGACTTAACTATGGCTACACCTTC. Its translation: CASSLRNRGSSRLNYGYTF.

This chain uses TRBV11-2 with TRBJ1-5; tentatively, D is TRBD1 (6 bases). Between the trimmed V and J ends, which lost 0 bases and 5 bases, there was a span of 11 bases. CDR3 length: 15 residues. Germline V gives CDR1 SGHAT, CDR2 FQNNGV. CDR3 region: CASSLDRGLDQPQHF. CDR3 DNA: TGTGCCAGCAGCTTAGACAGGGGATTAGATCAGCCCCAGCATTTT.

This chain connects TRBV5-1 to TRBJ2-6, with TRBD1 matching over 7 bases. This CDR3 has 15 residues. The V gene's germline CDR1 is SGHRS and CDR2 YFSETQ. The V gene end was trimmed by 0 bases and the J gene end by 4 bases; junction bases not matched to a gene: 1. CDR3 in DNA: TGCGCCAGCAGCTTGGAGGGGGCGGGGGCCAACGTCCTGACTTTC. Protein product: CASSLEGAGANVLTF. Filled out from reference TRBV5-1 and TRBJ2-6, the complete variable domain reads KAGVTQTPRYLIKTRGQQVTLSCSPISGHRSVSWYQQTPGQGLQFLFEYFSETQRNKGNFPGRFSGRQFSNSRSEMNVSTLELGDSALYLCASSLEGAGANVLTFGAGSRLTVL.

The chain is built from TRBV25-1 and TRBJ2-4; perhaps TRBD1 as D (5 bases). Germline CDR1 MGHDK, CDR2 SYGVNS. Trimming stripped 3 bases from V and 4 bases from J, with 13 bases between. This CDR3 contains 15 residues. In DNA form, the CDR3 reads TGTGCCAGCAGTGAGAGTCAGGGCACAAAAAACATTCAGTACTTC. This gives the protein CASSESQGTKNIQYF.

This chain joins TRBV4-2 and TRBJ1-4; D is ambiguous. Germline CDR1 reads LGHNA; CDR2 reads YNFKEQ. The CDR3 contains 15 residues. V dropped 3 bases and J dropped 8 bases, with 16 bases sitting between them. For the CDR3, the DNA is TGTGCCAGCAGCCATTCGACGACATTGTCAGAAAAACTGTTTTTT. This sequence encodes CASSHSTTLSEKLFF.

This clone was counted between two and nine times. This chain links TRBV6-5 with TRBJ2-7; 8 bases are shared with TRBD1. This CDR3 has 12 amino acids. Germline CDR1 and CDR2: MNHEY and SVGAGI. After removal of 5 bases from V and 9 bases from J, the junction contained 6 bases not matched to a gene. The CDR3 DNA reads as TGTGCCAGCAGTCCTGGACAGGGCAGGCAGTACTTC. It is translated as CASSPGQGRQYF.

J is TRBJ1-3 and V is TRBV30; 7 bases map to TRBD1. The CDR3 is 14 amino acids. Germline V gives CDR1 GTSNPN, CDR2 SVGIG (reference sequence). V was pared by 4 bases and J by 3 bases, with 6 bases of the junction left unmatched. CDR3 in DNA: TGTGCCTGGACCCTCGGGACAGATGGAAACACCATATATTTT. Its translation is CAWTLGTDGNTIYF.

This chain connects TRBV15 to TRBJ1-1; the D gene is possibly TRBD1 (5 bases). CDR1 is LNHNV, CDR2 YYDKDF, per germline (reference sequence). V was trimmed by 0 bases and J by 3 bases, leaving 20 bases between them. CDR3 length: 18 amino acids. The CDR3 region is CATSRELGVRGEDTEAFF. In nucleotides, the CDR3 is TGTGCCACCAGCAGAGAACTCGGGGTGCGGGGGGAAGACACTGAAGCTTTCTTT.

This clone was found once. The chain joins TRBV10-3 to TRBJ2-3; a possible D gene is TRBD1 (5 bases). CDR1 and CDR2 (germline): ENHRY, SYGVKD. V lost 8 bases and J lost 0, with 12 bases in between. This CDR3 spans 14 amino acids. The CDR3 DNA sequence: TGTGCCATCGCCAGGGAATCTAGCACAGATACGCAGTATTTT. It codes for CAIARESSTDTQYF.

This chain connects TRBV5-4 to TRBJ1-2; 10 positions match TRBD1. Trimming removed 2 bases from V and 6 bases from J; junction bases left unmatched: 7. The length of the CDR3 is 15 residues. The germline V gene encodes CDR1 SGHNT and CDR2 YYREEE (reference sequence). The CDR3 loop is CASSLGSDRGNGYTF. The DNA of the CDR3 is TGTGCCAGCAGCTTAGGTTCGGACAGGGGGAATGGCTACACCTTC.

The V call is TRBV4-3, the J call TRBJ2-5; TRBD2 might be the D (6 bases). The CDR3 has 15 amino acids. Germline-derived CDR1 and CDR2 are LGHNA and YSLEER. Trimming took 4 bases from V and 0 from J, leaving 12 bases between them. CDR3 in DNA: TGCGCCAGCAGCCCAGCCCGGGGGTACCAAGAGACCCAGTACTTC. Its protein product is CASSPARGYQETQYF.

This clone was recorded once. The chain carries TRBV19 and TRBJ2-7, with TRBD1 matching over 8 bases. Germline values: CDR1 LNHDA, CDR2 SQIVND (reference sequence). Trimming cost V 1 base and J 4 bases; bases outside gene matches: 0. This CDR3 has 13 residues. The DNA of the CDR3 is TGTGCCAGTAGTATAGGACAGGGGTACGAGCAGTACTTC. Encoded protein: CASSIGQGYEQYF.

J is TRBJ2-2 and V is TRBV30; a possible D gene is TRBD1 (9 bases). V gave up 8 bases and J gave up 4 bases, with 20 bases separating them. In germline, CDR1 is GTSNPN, CDR2 SVGIG (reference sequence). CDR3 size: 15 residues. The CDR3 DNA follows: TGTGCCCGGAACAGGGGGCGGGAGGTCACCGGGGAGCTGTTTTTT. Translation: CARNRGREVTGELFF.

The V and J genes are TRBV30 and TRBJ2-7; TRBD1 matches 9 bases. Germline V CDR1 and CDR2: GTSNPN, SVGIG (reference sequence). The J segment lost 5 bases and the V segment lost 0 bases, leaving 8 bases of the junction unmatched. This CDR3 has 15 residues. The CDR3 is CAWSVLDRGADEQYF. The CDR3 nucleotides read TGTGCCTGGAGTGTACTCGACAGGGGGGCCGACGAGCAGTACTTC. Complete variable domain (other parts from reference TRBV30 and TRBJ2-7): SQTIHQWPATLVQPVGSPLSLECTVEGTSNPNLYWYRQAAGRGLQLLFYSVGIGQISSEVPQNLSASRPQDRQFILSSKKLLLSDSGFYLCAWSVLDRGADEQYFGPGTRLTVT.

This chain links TRBV10-2 with TRBJ1-1, with D perhaps TRBD1 (5 bases). Trimming left V 2 bases short and J 2 bases short, with 9 bases between. Germline CDR1 is WSHSY and CDR2 is SAAADI. This CDR3 contains 14 residues. CDR3 sequence (DNA): TGCGCCAGCAGTGAGGGGGGGGTAAACACTGAAGCTTTCTTT. The encoded protein is CASSEGGVNTEAFF.

Note on this clone: This is likely a read error, given that the CDR3 carries no conserved phenylalanine or tryptophan at its end. It is unclear where the CDR3 begins or ends on the DNA, so no DNA is shown, and the CDR3 is as TCRdb lists it. This sequence joins TRBV21-1 and TRBJ2-7; TRBD2 is the table's D call and was not checked against the DNA. TRBV21-1 is an annotated pseudogene. Including both end residues, the CDR3 is 8 amino acids long. The CDR3: CASSKGLG.